This T cell receptor (beta chain) derives from a study of blood T cell repertoires in COVID-19. Study in general: T cells, B-cell-depleted T cells, or PBMCs provided the cDNA or gDNA that served as material.

The CDR3 runs to 13 residues. The V end lost 3 bases, the J end lost 5 bases, and 10 bases lay between the germline ends. Germline CDR1 SGHAT, CDR2 FQNNGV. The table came from immunoSEQ multiplex PCR; TCRdb's copy has only in-frame clones and leaves some out. The table records over 250,000 clones, 70% to 90% of them present only once. This study enrolled people aged roughly 18 to 89 from roughly 24 US geographic areas. Clinical history as reported by participants underpinned cohort assignment. The origin of this receptor is a woman aged 25 to 39 who had recovered from COVID-19. The chain has TRBV11-2 and TRBJ2-5, with D uncertain. What was sequenced was PBMCs or T cells enriched from blood (not recorded which). The CDR3 nucleotides read TGTGCCAGCAGCTTGGCAGGCCGGGAGACCCAGTACTTC. It translates to CASSLAGRETQYF. Looking up the rest from reference TRBV11-2 and TRBJ2-5 gives the full variable domain: EAGVAQSPRYKIIEKRQSVAFWCNPISGHATLYWYQQILGQGPKLLIQFQNNGVVDDSQLPKDRFSAERLKGVDSTLKIQPAKLEDSAVYLCASSLAGRETQYFGPGTRLLVL.